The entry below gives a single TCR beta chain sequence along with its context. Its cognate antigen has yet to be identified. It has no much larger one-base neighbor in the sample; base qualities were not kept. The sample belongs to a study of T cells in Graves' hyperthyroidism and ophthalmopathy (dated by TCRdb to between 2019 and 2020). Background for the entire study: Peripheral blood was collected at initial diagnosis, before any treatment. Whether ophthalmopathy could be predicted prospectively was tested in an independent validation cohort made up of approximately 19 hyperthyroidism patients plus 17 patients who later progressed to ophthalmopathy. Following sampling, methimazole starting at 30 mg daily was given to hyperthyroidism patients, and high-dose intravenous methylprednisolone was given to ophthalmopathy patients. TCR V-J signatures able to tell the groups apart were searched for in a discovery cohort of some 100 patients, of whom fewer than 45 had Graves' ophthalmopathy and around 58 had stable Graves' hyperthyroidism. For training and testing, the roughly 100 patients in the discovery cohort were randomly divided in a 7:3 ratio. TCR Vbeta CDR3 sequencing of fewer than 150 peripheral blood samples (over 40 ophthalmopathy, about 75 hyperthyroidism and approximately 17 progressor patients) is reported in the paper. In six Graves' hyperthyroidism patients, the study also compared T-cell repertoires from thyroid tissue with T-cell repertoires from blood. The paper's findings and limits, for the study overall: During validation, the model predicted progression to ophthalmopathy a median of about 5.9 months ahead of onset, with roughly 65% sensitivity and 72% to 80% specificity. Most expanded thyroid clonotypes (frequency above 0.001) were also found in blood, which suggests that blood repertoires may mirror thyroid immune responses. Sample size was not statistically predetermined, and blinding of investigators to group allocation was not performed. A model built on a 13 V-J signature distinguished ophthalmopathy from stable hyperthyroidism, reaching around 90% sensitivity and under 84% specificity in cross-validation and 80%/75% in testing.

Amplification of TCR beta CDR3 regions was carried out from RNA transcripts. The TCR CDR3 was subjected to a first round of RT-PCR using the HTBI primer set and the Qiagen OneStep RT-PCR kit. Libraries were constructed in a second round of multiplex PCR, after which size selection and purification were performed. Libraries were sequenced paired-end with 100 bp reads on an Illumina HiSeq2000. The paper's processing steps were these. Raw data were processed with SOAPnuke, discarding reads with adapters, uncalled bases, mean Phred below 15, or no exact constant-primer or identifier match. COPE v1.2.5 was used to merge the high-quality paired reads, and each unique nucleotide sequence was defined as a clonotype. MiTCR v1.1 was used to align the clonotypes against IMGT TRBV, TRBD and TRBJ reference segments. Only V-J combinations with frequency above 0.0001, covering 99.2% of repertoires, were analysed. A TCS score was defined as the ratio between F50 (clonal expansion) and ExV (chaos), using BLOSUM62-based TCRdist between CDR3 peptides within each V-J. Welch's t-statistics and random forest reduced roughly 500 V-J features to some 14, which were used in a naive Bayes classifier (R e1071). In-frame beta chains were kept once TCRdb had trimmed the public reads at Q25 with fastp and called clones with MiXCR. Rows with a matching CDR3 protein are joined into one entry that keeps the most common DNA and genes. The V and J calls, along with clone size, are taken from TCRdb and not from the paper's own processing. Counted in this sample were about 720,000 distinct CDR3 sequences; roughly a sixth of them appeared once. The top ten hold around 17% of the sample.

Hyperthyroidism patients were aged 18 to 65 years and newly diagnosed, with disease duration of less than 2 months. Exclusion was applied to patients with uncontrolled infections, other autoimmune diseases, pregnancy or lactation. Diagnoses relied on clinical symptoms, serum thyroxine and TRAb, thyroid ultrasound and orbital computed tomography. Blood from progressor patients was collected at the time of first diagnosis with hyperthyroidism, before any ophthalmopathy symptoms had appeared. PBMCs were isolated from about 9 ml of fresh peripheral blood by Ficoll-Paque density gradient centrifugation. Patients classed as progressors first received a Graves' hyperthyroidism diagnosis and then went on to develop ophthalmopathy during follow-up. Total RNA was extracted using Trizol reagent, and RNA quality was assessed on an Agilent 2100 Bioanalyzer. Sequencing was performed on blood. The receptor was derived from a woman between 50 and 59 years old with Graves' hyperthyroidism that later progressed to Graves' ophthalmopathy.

The nucleotide sequence reads as follows: TGTGCCTGGAGAACAGCTAATGAGCAGTTCTTC. Protein translation: CAWRTANEQFF. The V gene is TRBV30 and the J gene is TRBJ2-1, with no reliable assignment of the D segment. The V and J ends are trimmed by 3 bases and 7 bases, leaving 7 bases between them. CDR1 and CDR2, per the germline V gene (reference sequence), are GTSNPN and SVGIG. The CDR3 runs 11 amino acids, cysteine and phenylalanine included. Of all the DNA, just the CDR3 is kept, 33 bases in frame from base 1.